The 18 T cell receptor beta chains below all came from one sample that was sequenced in a study of long-term antiretroviral therapy in people with HIV. The authors ran the immunoSEQ assay, v3.0, at survey level. Generated by immunoSEQ multiplex PCR, the TCRdb table keeps only in-frame clones and is missing some. The repertoire holds tens of thousands of clones, roughly 80% seen once, with 4.5% to 6% in the top ten. The specimen was unsorted PBMCs, collected 1.1 years before starting antiretroviral therapy. The receptors originated from a woman aged 30 to 39 with HIV.

This clone occurred a few times. The chain recombines TRBV19 with TRBJ1-1; D uncertain. Per the germline V gene, CDR1 is LNHDA and CDR2 is SQIVND (reference sequence). V was cut by 5 bases and J by 5 bases, with 12 bases left in between. The CDR3 has 13 amino acids. CDR3: CASSFWSWTEAFF. The DNA for the CDR3 is TGTGCCAGTAGTTTCTGGTCCTGGACTGAAGCTTTCTTT.

The V call is TRBV28, the J call TRBJ1-6, with TRBD1 as a possible D gene (5 bases). The V end was cut by 5 bases, the J end by 6 bases, with 17 bases between. From germline, CDR1 is MDHEN and CDR2 SYDVKM. This CDR3 is 16 amino acids long. The CDR3, as DNA: TGTGCCAGCAGTCGGAACGGGGCCCTACCTAATTCACCCCTCCACTTT. This codes for CASSRNGALPNSPLHF.

This chain uses TRBV6-1 with TRBJ2-1; D is undetermined. This CDR3 contains 13 residues. The V gene's germline CDR1 is MNHNS and CDR2 SASEGT. Trimming took 8 bases from V and 9 from J, leaving 17 bases between them. DNA of the CDR3: TGTGCCAGCGGGTCGGGCGTCCGTCGTGAGCAGTTCTTC. This codes for CASGSGVRREQFF.

This clone has a handful of counts. This sequence joins TRBV2 and TRBJ1-6; 8 nucleotides align to TRBD1. CDR3 length: 16 residues. CDR1 is SNHLY and CDR2 is FYNNEI in the germline V gene. After removal of 6 bases from V and 0 bases from J, the junction contained 4 bases not matched to a gene. The CDR3 nucleotides are TGTGCCAGCAGACCTACAGGGGGCTCCTATAATTCACCCCTCCACTTT. Protein sequence: CASRPTGGSYNSPLHF.

This chain's CDR3 is CASSRTLAGLLFF. The DNA of the CDR3 is TGTGCCAGCAGTCGAACGTTAGCGGGCCTGCTGTTTTTT. The V call is TRBV6-1, the J call TRBJ2-2, with 7 bases that match TRBD2. Unmatched junction bases numbered 10, after V lost 5 bases and J lost 13 bases. This CDR3 region has 13 residues. Germline lookup yields CDR1 MNHNS and CDR2 SASEGT.

CDR3 in amino acids: CASSLGWRDQPQHF. Here the CDR3 DNA reads TGTGCCAGCAGCTTGGGGTGGCGGGATCAGCCCCAGCATTTT. V usage is TRBV5-6 and J usage is TRBJ1-5; no definite D call. CDR1 and CDR2 (germline): SGHDT, YYEEEE. The CDR3 covers 14 residues. V lost 0 bases and J 5 bases, leaving 9 bases between the germline ends.

The chain couples TRBV9 to TRBJ2-1; D remains unclear. V lost 1 base and J lost 9, with 11 bases in between. Germline V gives CDR1 SGDLS, CDR2 YYNGEE. The length of the CDR3 is 13 residues. CDR3 sequence reads: CASSVQGNLEQFF. The CDR3, as DNA: TGTGCCAGCAGCGTACAAGGGAATCTTGAGCAGTTCTTC.

The genes are TRBV7-3 and TRBJ2-1, with 7 bases lining up with TRBD1. Germline assignment: CDR1 SGHTA and CDR2 FQGTGA. The V and J ends lost 0 bases and 13 bases, in that order; junction bases with no gene match: 6. CDR3 length: 13 amino acids. CDR3 in amino acids: CASSLTGTENQFF. In nucleotides, the CDR3 is TGTGCCAGCAGCTTAACTGGGACAGAAAACCAGTTCTTC.

This sequence joins TRBV6-1 and TRBJ1-1; D call uncertain. The CDR3 loop spans 12 amino acids. Deletions cut 8 bases from V and 5 bases from J, with 12 bases between. Germline V lookup: CDR1 MNHNS, CDR2 SASEGT. Here the CDR3 reads CASLWGKTEAFF. CDR3 DNA sequence: TGTGCCAGCTTGTGGGGTAAAACTGAAGCTTTCTTT.

This rearrangement joins TRBV15 to TRBJ1-6; possibly TRBD1 for D (6 bases). This CDR3 contains 16 residues. Trimming took 5 bases from V and 4 from J, leaving 15 bases between them. Germline CDR1 is LNHNV and CDR2 is YYDKDF (reference sequence). CDR3 loop: CATSPPRTDYNSPLHF. The CDR3 nucleotides are TGTGCCACCAGCCCCCCCCGGACAGATTATAATTCACCCCTCCACTTT.

The chain couples TRBV7-9 to TRBJ1-3; the D is unclear. CDR1 SEHNR and CDR2 FQNEAQ come from the germline V gene (reference sequence). Trimming cost V 3 bases and J 0 bases, with 12 bases left between them. The CDR3 is 16 residues long. CDR3 amino acids: CASSFRSETSGNTIYF. Written as DNA, the CDR3 is TGTGCCAGCAGCTTTCGTTCCGAGACCTCTGGAAACACCATATATTTT.

This chain links TRBV27 with TRBJ1-2; D call uncertain. Trimming left V 6 bases short and J 6 bases short, with 11 bases between. Germline CDR1 reads MNHEY; CDR2 reads SMNVEV (reference sequence). The CDR3 runs to 12 residues. The CDR3: CASSAGGNGYTF. CDR3 in DNA: TGTGCCAGCAGCGCCGGAGGGAATGGCTACACCTTC.

V usage is TRBV29-1 and J usage is TRBJ1-2; D call uncertain. From germline, CDR1 is SQVTM and CDR2 ANQGSEA. Trimming shortened V by 2 bases and J by 0 bases, and 10 bases separated the two germline ends. The length of the CDR3 is 14 residues. The DNA of the CDR3 is TGCAGCGTTGAAAGGTGGATAGCTAACTATGGCTACACCTTC. As protein: CSVERWIANYGYTF.

The V gene is TRBV5-6, the J gene TRBJ1-2; the match to TRBD1 covers 9 bases. V gave up 5 bases and J gave up 4 bases; unmatched junction bases: 9. Germline values: CDR1 SGHDT, CDR2 YYEEEE. This CDR3 has 15 residues. CDR3 sequence: CASRPRTGAGYGYTF. The CDR3 coding sequence is TGTGCCAGCAGGCCGCGGACAGGGGCGGGCTATGGCTACACCTTC.

V is TRBV4-2 and J is TRBJ2-3; D not resolved. Germline CDR1 is LGHNA and CDR2 is YNFKEQ. The CDR3 consists of 16 residues. V shed 1 base and J shed 2 bases, with 13 bases lying between them. The CDR3 here is CASSQGTVALTDTQYF. The CDR3 DNA sequence: TGTGCCAGCAGCCAAGGAACGGTGGCCCTCACAGATACGCAGTATTTT.

This chain connects TRBV5-1 to TRBJ1-1; no firm D call. The CDR3 runs to 14 residues. Per germline, CDR1 SGHRS and CDR2 YFSETQ. V was cut by 1 base and J by 2 bases, with 9 bases left in between. DNA of the CDR3: TGCGCCAGCAGCTTGAACGGGATTAACACTGAAGCTTTCTTT. Residues: CASSLNGINTEAFF.

The chain combines TRBV7-2 with TRBJ1-1; a weak D match, TRBD1 (5 bases). Germline loops: CDR1 SGHTA, CDR2 FQGNSA. V was shortened by 2 bases and J by 5 bases, with 9 bases between the two germline ends. The CDR3 has 13 residues. As DNA, the CDR3 is TGTGCCAGCAGCTTATGGGGGGAAACTGAAGCTTTCTTT. Protein: CASSLWGETEAFF.

The chain has TRBV10-3 and TRBJ1-1, with 8 bases identical to TRBD1. There are 13 residues in the CDR3. The V gene end was trimmed by 4 bases and the J gene end by 5 bases; junction bases not matched to a gene: 3. CDR1 and CDR2 (germline): ENHRY, SYGVKD. Here the CDR3 reads CAISVDRDTEAFF. CDR3 DNA: TGTGCCATCAGTGTGGACAGGGATACTGAAGCTTTCTTT.